Presented here are 31 T cell receptor beta chains from one specimen sequenced in a study of radiation and T cells in renal cell carcinoma (dated by TCRdb to 2019 to 2021). Libraries were prepared through the immunoSEQ multiplex PCR assay. TCRdb mirrors the immuneACCESS table, restricted to in-frame sequences. Some clones are absent from its copies; in checked studies, under half trace to an unresolved V gene, and the reason for the others is unknown. This sample is represented by some 140,000 clones; nearly 90% of them were singletons. The ten biggest clones cover 12% of the sample. The time point label on this specimen signifies: baseline pretreatment blood. The intended sense of this specimen's treatment or condition label: 15 Gy SBRT to primary tumor, nephrectomy 4 weeks later. Here the sequenced sample was blood, taken from a patient whose treatment included radiotherapy and nephrectomy. These receptors all stem from a woman aged 45 to 65 with renal cell carcinoma.

In its sample, this clone was seen a few times. This rearrangement joins TRBV14 to TRBJ2-3; D is tentatively TRBD1 or TRBD2 (5 bases each). Germline CDR1 reads SGHDN; CDR2 reads FVKESK. Deletions cut 4 bases from V and 4 bases from J, with 18 bases between. The CDR3 is made up of 16 amino acids. For the CDR3, the DNA is TGTGCCAGCAGCCCCGCCTCCCGGGGCCGCGCAGATACGCAGTATTTT. Amino acid sequence: CASSPASRGRADTQYF.

Only one count was recorded for this clone. The chain links TRBV6-5 to TRBJ1-1, with D perhaps matching TRBD1 (6 bases). The ends were cut back, 4 bases at V and 5 bases at J, with 14 bases in the middle. Germline CDR1 MNHEY, CDR2 SVGAGI. The CDR3 sequence is 14 residues long. The CDR3 DNA sequence: TGTGCCAGCAGTTCGCCAGGGGATTATACTGAAGCTTTCTTT. Its translation is CASSSPGDYTEAFF.

The chain combines TRBV7-9 with TRBJ1-3; D is possibly TRBD1 (6 bases). The CDR3 totals 15 residues. V was trimmed by 5 bases and J by 0 bases, leaving 11 bases between them. CDR1 is SEHNR and CDR2 is FQNEAQ in the germline V gene (reference sequence). The CDR3 DNA follows: TGTGCCAGCAGCAAAGACAGGAGCTCTGGAAACACCATATATTTT. Translating it yields CASSKDRSSGNTIYF.

The chain employs TRBV4-2 and TRBJ2-4; TRBD2 agrees at 14 bases. There are 19 residues in the CDR3. Germline V gives CDR1 LGHNA, CDR2 YNFKEQ. V lost 1 base, J lost 3 bases, and 8 bases stayed unmatched. The CDR3 reads CASSQGTSGGSSGKNIQYF. Here the CDR3 DNA reads TGTGCCAGCAGCCAAGGGACTAGCGGGGGGTCTTCCGGCAAAAACATTCAGTACTTC.

Note on this clone: The junction differs from germline at one of its ends, possibly a read error. This chain links TRBV2 with TRBJ2-5; a possible D gene is TRBD2 (6 bases). Germline loops: CDR1 SNHLY, CDR2 FYNNEI. The CDR3 contains 14 residues. The CDR3 sequence: CASREGTSWETQYF. For the CDR3, the DNA is TGTGCCAGCAGGGAAGGGACTTCATGGGAGACCCAGTACTTC.

V is TRBV19 and J is TRBJ2-4; TRBD1 matches 7 bases. J was trimmed by 4 bases and V by 5 bases; bases with no gene match: 5. The CDR3 has 14 residues. Germline V lookup: CDR1 LNHDA, CDR2 SQIVND (reference sequence). The CDR3 loop reads CASSPRDSKNIQYF. CDR3 in DNA: TGTGCCAGTAGTCCCCGGGACAGTAAAAACATTCAGTACTTC.

This chain joins TRBV9 and TRBJ2-1; TRBD2 matches 7 bases. CDR3 length: 15 residues. Per germline, CDR1 SGDLS and CDR2 YYNGEE. J gave up 7 bases and V 0 bases, and 7 bases lay outside the gene matches. The CDR3 loop reads CASSVEVLAANEQFF. In nucleotides, the CDR3 is TGTGCCAGCAGCGTAGAGGTTCTAGCGGCGAATGAGCAGTTCTTC.

V gene TRBV15 combines with J gene TRBJ1-1, with D possibly TRBD1 on 5 matching bases. CDR1 is LNHNV and CDR2 is YYDKDF in the germline V gene (reference sequence). Trimming removed 4 bases at V and 1 base at J, with 13 bases between. The length of the CDR3 is 15 residues. The CDR3 is CATSKNRQTNTEAFF. The CDR3 nucleotides are TGTGCCACCAGCAAAAACCGACAGACGAACACTGAAGCTTTCTTT. Complete variable domain (other parts from reference TRBV15 and TRBJ1-1): DAMVIQNPRYQVTQFGKPVTLSCSQTLNHNVMYWYQQKSSQAPKLLFHYYDKDFNNEADTPDNFQSRRPNTSFCFLDIRSPGLGDTAMYLCATSKNRQTNTEAFFGQGTRLTVV.

This chain links TRBV19 with TRBJ2-7, with D unclear. CDR3 length: 13 residues. CDR1 is LNHDA and CDR2 is SQIVND in the germline V gene (reference sequence). Trimming cost V 5 bases and J 0 bases, with 8 bases left between them. CDR3 amino acids: CASSVQNSYEQYF. In DNA form, the CDR3 reads TGTGCCAGTAGTGTCCAGAACTCCTACGAGCAGTACTTC. The whole variable domain, remainder taken from reference TRBV19 and TRBJ2-7, is DGGITQSPKYLFRKEGQNVTLSCEQNLNHDAMYWYRQDPGQGLRLIYYSQIVNDFQKGDIAEGYSVSREKKESFPLTVTSAQKNPTAFYLCASSVQNSYEQYFGPGTRLTVT.

This clone was picked up a small number of times. The J gene is TRBJ2-2, the V gene TRBV18, with D unclear. The CDR3 spans 15 residues. CDR1 and CDR2 from the germline V gene are KGHSH and LQKENI. V was shortened by 4 bases and J by 0 bases, with 9 bases between the two germline ends. The CDR3 reads CASSRDRANTGELFF. CDR3 DNA sequence: TGTGCCAGCTCACGGGATAGGGCGAACACCGGGGAGCTGTTTTTT.

The rearrangement uses TRBV16 and TRBJ1-2, with 8 bases fitting TRBD1. This CDR3 is built from 14 residues. V lost 4 bases to trimming and J lost 5 bases; unmatched junction nucleotides: 6. Germline assignment: CDR1 KGHSY and CDR2 FQNENV. CDR3 sequence: CASSLDRGPYGYTF. The CDR3 nucleotides read TGTGCCAGCAGCCTTGACAGGGGACCTTATGGCTACACCTTC.

The genes are TRBV5-4 and TRBJ2-4; TRBD2 aligns across 8 bases. CDR3 length: 15 amino acids. V shed 4 bases and J 8 bases; nucleotides not matched to a gene: 11. CDR1 SGHNT and CDR2 YYREEE come from the germline V gene (reference sequence). In DNA form, the CDR3 reads TGTGCCAGCAGCCAAGCGGGGGCCCTCGGACACATTCAGTACTTC. Translating it yields CASSQAGALGHIQYF.

This chain joins TRBV15 and TRBJ1-3; no firm D call. The germline V gene has CDR1 LNHNV and CDR2 YYDKDF (reference sequence). This CDR3 comprises 15 residues. The germline V and J ends were trimmed by 0 bases and 1 base, with 7 bases remaining between them. The CDR3 sequence is CATSREPQSGNTIYF. CDR3 coding DNA: TGTGCCACCAGCAGAGAACCGCAGTCTGGAAACACCATATATTTT.

The V and J genes are TRBV7-2 and TRBJ2-3; 16 bases fit TRBD2. Germline CDR1 SGHTA, CDR2 FQGNSA. The CDR3 spans 17 residues. With 0 bases clipped from V and 3 bases from J, the junction kept 0 bases outside the gene matches. The DNA of the CDR3 is TGTGCCAGCAGCTTAGCGGGACTAGCGGGGGGGACAGATACGCAGTATTTT. Its translation is CASSLAGLAGGTDTQYF. The full variable domain, with the rest looked up from reference TRBV7-2 and TRBJ2-3, is GAGVSQSPSNKVTEKGKDVELRCDPISGHTALYWYRQSLGQGLEFLIYFQGNSAPDKSGLPSDRFSAERTGGSVSTLTIQRTQQEDSAVYLCASSLAGLAGGTDTQYFGPGTRLTVL.

The chain has TRBV7-3 and TRBJ2-1, with 7 bases fitting TRBD1. J was trimmed by 5 bases and V by 5 bases; bases with no gene match: 6. The CDR3 runs to 14 residues. The germline gives CDR1 SGHTA, CDR2 FQGTGA. The CDR3 region has the DNA TGTGCCAGCAGCCCCAAAGACAGGGACAATGAGCAGTTCTTC. Translated, it gives CASSPKDRDNEQFF.

This chain connects TRBV21-1 to TRBJ1-2; no DNA check was done on the table's D call, TRBD1. TRBV21-1 is listed as a pseudogene. CDR3 length: 16 residues. CDR3 sequence: CASSKAPTGKGDGYTF. The CDR3 coding sequence is TGTGCCAGCAGCAAAGCCCCGACAGGGAAGGGCGATGGCTACACCTTC.

This clone was observed a single time. The chain recombines TRBV15 with TRBJ2-1; D not resolved. This CDR3 spans 16 amino acids. The V gene lost 0 bases and the J gene lost 2 bases, with 11 bases spanning the gap. CDR1 is LNHNV, CDR2 YYDKDF, per germline (reference sequence). Written as DNA, the CDR3 is TGTGCCACCAGCAGAGATAGCCGTTCTCCCTACAATGAGCAGTTCTTC. Encoded protein: CATSRDSRSPYNEQFF.

V usage is TRBV2 and J usage is TRBJ2-7; 8 nucleotides align to TRBD2. V trimming: 4 bases; J trimming: 0 bases; junction bases outside the gene matches: 2. This CDR3 region has 14 residues. The germline CDR1 and CDR2 sequences are SNHLY and FYNNEI. For the CDR3, the DNA is TGTGCCAGCAGTGGAGCGGGGGACTCCTACGAGCAGTACTTC. It encodes CASSGAGDSYEQYF.

The rearrangement links TRBV19 to TRBJ2-7, with D possibly being TRBD1 (6 bases). Per germline, CDR1 LNHDA and CDR2 SQIVND (reference sequence). Deletions cut 2 bases from V and 4 bases from J, with 12 bases between. The CDR3 length is 14 residues. CDR3 sequence (DNA): TGTGCCAGTAGTATACACAGGGCAGCGTACGAGCAGTACTTC. Translation gives CASSIHRAAYEQYF.

This sequence joins TRBV20-1 and TRBJ2-3, with D unresolved. Deletions cut 1 base from V and 4 bases from J, with 3 bases between. CDR1 DFQATT and CDR2 SNEGSKA come from the germline V gene (reference sequence). This CDR3 has 11 amino acids. The DNA of the CDR3 is TGCAGTGCTAGAGCCCCAGATACGCAGTATTTT. Residues: CSARAPDTQYF.

The chain uses TRBV5-1 and TRBJ2-5; 14 positions match TRBD2. Per the germline V gene, CDR1 is SGHRS and CDR2 is YFSETQ. With 3 bases clipped from V and 1 base from J, the junction kept 11 bases outside the gene matches. The CDR3 consists of 19 residues. The CDR3 DNA sequence: TGCGCCAGCAGCTCAGGACTAGCGGGGGGCCCAACCATCCAAGAGACCCAGTACTTC. Encoded protein: CASSSGLAGGPTIQETQYF.

V and J are TRBV29-1 and TRBJ2-7; 7 bases map to TRBD2. The germline gives CDR1 SQVTM, CDR2 ANQGSEA. Trimming at V came to 7 bases and at J to 0 bases, leaving 3 bases not matched to a gene. This CDR3 region has 12 residues. In DNA, the CDR3 is TGCAGCGGGGGAGGGAGCTCCTACGAGCAGTACTTC. This gives the protein CSGGGSSYEQYF.

This clone showed up just a few times. The chain employs TRBV2 and TRBJ1-5; D call uncertain. CDR1 SNHLY and CDR2 FYNNEI come from the germline V gene. The length of the CDR3 is 12 residues. The V end was cut by 6 bases, the J end by 12 bases, with 15 bases between. CDR3 loop: CASRTNYADQHF. In DNA, the CDR3 is TGTGCCAGCAGAACAAACTATGCGGACCAGCATTTT.

The chain is built from TRBV5-4 and TRBJ2-7; 12 nucleotides match TRBD2. Germline trimming cut 3 bases from V and 5 bases from J; bases unmatched to any gene: 9. Germline lookup yields CDR1 SGHNT and CDR2 YYREEE (reference sequence). The CDR3 is made up of 16 amino acids. Here the CDR3 reads CASSYGLAGSEDEQYF. For the CDR3, the DNA is TGTGCCAGCAGCTATGGACTAGCGGGGAGCGAGGACGAGCAGTACTTC.

The rearrangement uses TRBV5-1 and TRBJ2-5; D not certain. The J call could be wrong; TRBJ2-7 is a better fit for the DNA end. Looked up from germline, CDR1 is SGHRS and CDR2 is YFSETQ. This CDR3 is 11 amino acids long. The CDR3 nucleotides read TGCGCCAGCAGCTTCGGCGACGAGCAGTACTTC. Translated, it gives CASSFGDEQYF.

In its sample, this clone was seen a few times. The V and J genes are TRBV11-1 and TRBJ1-1, with D unresolved. CDR1 and CDR2 (germline): SGHAT, FQDESV (reference sequence). Between the trimmed V and J ends, which lost 1 base and 0 bases, there was a span of 3 bases. CDR3 length: 13 amino acids. Here the CDR3 DNA reads TGTGCCAGCAGCTTAGGTTTGAACACTGAAGCTTTCTTT. This codes for CASSLGLNTEAFF.

This clone was recorded only once. This sequence joins TRBV6-5 and TRBJ1-1; tentatively, D is TRBD1 (5 bases). The CDR3 extends over 14 amino acids. Germline V lookup: CDR1 MNHEY, CDR2 SVGAGI. Trimming removed 8 bases from V and 0 bases from J, with 13 bases in between. CDR3 in DNA: TGTGCCAGCGGTTTAGGGGCCTTGAACACTGAAGCTTTCTTT. Amino acid sequence: CASGLGALNTEAFF.

The V gene is TRBV7-9, the J gene TRBJ1-3; 7 bases agree with TRBD1. Trimming took 5 bases from V and 0 from J; bases not matched to a gene: 4. This CDR3 is built from 15 residues. Germline loops: CDR1 SEHNR, CDR2 FQNEAQ (reference sequence). The CDR3 here is CASSRDRSSGNTIYF. The DNA of the CDR3 is TGTGCCAGCAGCCGGGACAGAAGCTCTGGAAACACCATATATTTT.

J is TRBJ1-1 and V is TRBV7-8, with D possibly being TRBD1 (5 bases). This CDR3 region has 16 residues. Trimming shortened V by 5 bases and J by 0 bases, and 16 bases separated the two germline ends. Germline V lookup: CDR1 SGHVS, CDR2 FQNEAQ. CDR3 DNA sequence: TGTGCCAGCAGCCCGGGTCGCGGGGCCTTGAACACTGAAGCTTTCTTT. As protein: CASSPGRGALNTEAFF.

The chain uses TRBV19 and TRBJ1-1; D gene ambiguous. Germline loops: CDR1 LNHDA, CDR2 SQIVND (reference sequence). The V end was cut by 3 bases, the J end by 5 bases, with 13 bases between. The CDR3 loop spans 14 amino acids. The CDR3 bases are TGTGCCAGTAGTATTCCATCTGTAAGGACTGAAGCTTTCTTT. This encodes CASSIPSVRTEAFF.

The rearrangement links TRBV6-6 to TRBJ1-6; a possible D gene is TRBD1 (6 bases). V lost 7 bases, J lost 5 bases, and 12 bases lay in between. The CDR3 has 14 amino acids. Looked up from germline, CDR1 is MNHNY and CDR2 is SVGAGI (reference sequence). The CDR3, as DNA: TGTGCCAGCAAGATACAGGGAGATAATTCACCCCTCCACTTT. Translation gives CASKIQGDNSPLHF.